These T cell receptor beta chains were read from a single sample in a study of blood T cells in healthy people across ages. TCRdb called the 5' RACE reads again in MiXCR, with one record for every CDR3 protein. The profile covers 1.5 million to 1.8 million distinct CDR3 sequences, with approximately 39% appearing a single time and more than 4% taken by the ten largest. The specimen sequenced was blood. These receptors were obtained from a woman aged 18-29 years in good health. Both conserved end residues are part of each CDR3. The D gene is left open where the match is weak. A row's size may be missing; if present it is once, few, many or a size class.

v_gene	len	j_gene	abundance	d_gene	CDR3nt	CDR3aa
TRBV12-3/TRBV12-4	18	TRBJ2-1	-	TRBD2	TGTGCCAGCAGTTCGACTAGCGGGGGGCGGGTGGCCTACAATGAGCAGTTCTTC	CASSSTSGGRVAYNEQFF
TRBV20-1	13	TRBJ2-1	-	-	TGCAGTGCTAGGTGGGAGAACGTCGATGAGCAGTTCTTC	CSARWENVDEQFF
TRBV6-6	13	TRBJ2-7	-	-	TGTGCCAGCAGTCATGGGACCGGGGTCGAGCAGTACTTC	CASSHGTGVEQYF
TRBV7-9	19	TRBJ2-3	-	TRBD2	TGTGCCAGCAGCTTAACGGTCCCAGGACTAGCTGCCTTGACAGATACGCAGTATTTT	CASSLTVPGLAALTDTQYF
TRBV19	14	TRBJ2-1	-	TRBD2	TGTACCAGTAGTTTTCGGGGGGCCTACAATGAGCAGTTCTTC	CTSSFRGAYNEQFF
TRBV2	13	TRBJ2-7	few	-	TGTGCCAGCACCCGGGCAGGGGCCTACGAGCAGTACTTC	CASTRAGAYEQYF
TRBV4-2	16	TRBJ1-2	-	-	TGTGCCAGCAGCCAGGCTGATGGGGTGGGAATGTATGGCTACACCTTC	CASSQADGVGMYGYTF
TRBV5-1	14	TRBJ2-1	once	-	TGCGCCAGTAAGGCCCTAAGCCATGACAATGAGCAGTTCTTC	CASKALSHDNEQFF
TRBV30	15	TRBJ1-5	-	TRBD1	TGTGCCTGGAGTGCTCGACAGGGAGGGAATCAGCCCCAGCATTTT	CAWSARQGGNQPQHF
TRBV20-1	12	TRBJ2-7	-	-	TGCAGTGCTAGACCACAAAGGGCCGAGCAGTACTTC	CSARPQRAEQYF
TRBV11-2	13	TRBJ1-1	-	-	TGTGCCAGCAGCGGGGACTTAAACACTGAAGCTTTCTTT	CASSGDLNTEAFF
TRBV10-3	15	TRBJ2-1	few	-	TGTGCCATCAGTGAAGGGCCAGGGGCGAGGAATGAGCAGTTCTTC	CAISEGPGARNEQFF
TRBV27	14	TRBJ1-2	-	-	TGTGCCAGCAGTCCACAGGGTTCGCCTTATGGCTACACCTTC	CASSPQGSPYGYTF
TRBV20-1	14	TRBJ2-1	once	TRBD2	TGCAGTGCTATGGGCGGGGGGGTAAACAATGAGCAGTTCTTC	CSAMGGGVNNEQFF
TRBV4-1	15	TRBJ1-2	-	-	TGCGCCAGCAGCCTCCAGGGACGGTTAGACTATGGCCACACCTTC	CASSLQGRLDYGHTF
TRBV7-2	14	TRBJ2-5	-	-	TGTGCCAGCAGCTTGGGAATGGGATGGGAGACCCAGTACTTC	CASSLGMGWETQYF
TRBV27	14	TRBJ1-2	few	-	TGTGCCAGCAGTTTTCGGGAATCGGGTTATGGCTACACCTTC	CASSFRESGYGYTF
TRBV29-1	13	TRBJ2-3	-	-	TGCAGCGTTGGAGGAGAGGTCACAGATACGCAGTATTTT	CSVGGEVTDTQYF
TRBV4-3	14	TRBJ1-2	-	-	TGCGCCAGCAGCCAAGAGGACCAAGGCTATGGCTACACCTTC	CASSQEDQGYGYTF
TRBV30	13	TRBJ2-1	-	-	TGTGCCTGGAGTATCGGACTCATAAATGAGCAGTTCTTC	CAWSIGLINEQFF
TRBV2	15	TRBJ1-2	few	TRBD1	TGTGCCAGCAGTTACGGACAGGGAACTAACTATGGCTACACCTTC	CASSYGQGTNYGYTF
TRBV9	17	TRBJ2-3	-	TRBD2	TGTGCCAGCAGCGTAGACCCCCGGCGGGAGAGCACAGATACGCAGTATTTT	CASSVDPRRESTDTQYF
TRBV20-1	14	TRBJ2-3	few	-	TGCAGTGCTAGTGGGCTCGGGGCGAGAGCTACGCAGTATTTT	CSASGLGARATQYF
TRBV12-3/TRBV12-4	14	TRBJ1-1	-	-	TGTGCCGGCAGTTTTCAGGGCCGGAACACTGAAGCTTTCTTT	CAGSFQGRNTEAFF
TRBV7-2	15	TRBJ1-2	few	TRBD1	TGTGCCAGCAGCCACGGGGACAGCCGGAACTATGGCTACACCTTC	CASSHGDSRNYGYTF
TRBV4-1	15	TRBJ1-2	-	-	TGCGCCAGCAGCCAAGAAAGTTTGGGGGCCTTCCCCTACACCTTC	CASSQESLGAFPYTF
TRBV7-2	18	TRBJ2-2	-	-	TGTGCCAGCAGCCCTGTCAGCCCATGGGGGGAGGACACCGGGGAGCTGTTTTTT	CASSPVSPWGEDTGELFF
TRBV11-2	19	TRBJ2-1	-	TRBD2	TGTGCCAGCAGCTTATCACTAGCGGGAGGTCTCACCTATTACAATGAGCAGTTCTTC	CASSLSLAGGLTYYNEQFF
TRBV15	14	TRBJ1-2	-	-	TGTGCCACCAGCAGAGATCATGGGACACGAAGCTACACCTTC	CATSRDHGTRSYTF